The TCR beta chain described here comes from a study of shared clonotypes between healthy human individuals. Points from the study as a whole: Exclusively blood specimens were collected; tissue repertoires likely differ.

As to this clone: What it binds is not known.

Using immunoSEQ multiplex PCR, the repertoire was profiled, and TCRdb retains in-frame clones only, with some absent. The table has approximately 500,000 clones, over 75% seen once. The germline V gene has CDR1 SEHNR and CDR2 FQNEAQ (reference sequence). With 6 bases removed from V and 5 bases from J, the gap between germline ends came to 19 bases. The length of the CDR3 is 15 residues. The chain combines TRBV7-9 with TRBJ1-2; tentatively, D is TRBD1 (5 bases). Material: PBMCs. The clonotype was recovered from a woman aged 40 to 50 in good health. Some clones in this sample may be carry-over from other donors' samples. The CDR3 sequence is CASSPGTLRGYGYTF. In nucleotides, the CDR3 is TGTGCCAGCAGTCCCGGGACCCTGAGAGGGTATGGCTACACCTTC.